This T cell receptor beta chain was retrieved from a study of CD8 T cells in Susac syndrome. Study results and limitations: An acknowledgment was made by the study that its TCR sequencing and HLA analysis involved relatively few individuals.

Of note for this clonotype: Its antigen is as yet unknown.

The RNA, roughly 0.45 to 1 ug, was put through reverse transcription using random hexamers. Across 54 Vbeta and 13 Jbeta, immunoSEQ multiplex PCR amplified TCR beta CDR3. TCRdb re-analysed the immunoSEQ multiplex PCR reads in MiXCR, keeping a single row per CDR3 protein. Altogether approximately 150,000 distinct CDR3 sequences are present, approximately 94% being singletons, with the ten largest covering approximately 0.094%. Trimming took 7 bases from V and 7 from J, leaving 19 bases between them. Germline CDR1 MDHEN, CDR2 SYDVKM. This CDR3 has 14 amino acids. The chain is built from TRBV28 and TRBJ1-1, with TRBD1 as a possible D gene (6 bases). The receptor's source is a human donor with multiple sclerosis. The specimen sequenced was CD4+ T cells from PBMCs. The CDR3: CASTPGGTLNEAFF. The DNA of the CDR3 is TGTGCCAGCACCCCTGGGGGGACACTGAATGAAGCTTTCTTT.